The rows below give T cell receptor beta chains drawn from one sample of a study of cytomegalovirus exposure and HLA in healthy donors. Clones were read by immunoSEQ multiplex PCR, and TCRdb kept only the in-frame ones, dropping some. The sample carries about 140,000 clones, around nine tenths recorded once. The sequenced sample consisted of PBMCs. The receptors here all came from a woman younger than 35 in good health and CMV-seropositive. The CDR3 runs from the conserved cysteine through the conserved F or W. D genes are given only for firm matches. Expanded clones get a size class; other rows say once, few or many, or leave the size out.

clone_size	v_call	cdr3_length	j_call	d_call	cdr3_aa	cdr3_nt
NA	TRBV7-8	16	TRBJ2-2	TRBD1	CASSFGTGRGAGELFF	TGTGCCAGCAGCTTCGGGACAGGAAGGGGGGCCGGGGAGCTGTTTTTT
NA	TRBV5-4	14	TRBJ1-2	NA	CASSDQGQAGGYTF	TGTGCCAGCAGCGACCAAGGGCAGGCGGGTGGCTACACCTTC
once	TRBV6-6	12	TRBJ1-2	NA	CASSYMDIGYTF	TGTGCCAGCAGTTACATGGACATTGGCTACACCTTC
few	TRBV7-3	15	TRBJ1-6	NA	CASSPVGGPGTPLHF	TGTGCCAGCAGCCCAGTGGGGGGGCCTGGGACACCCCTCCACTTT
few	TRBV5-1	15	TRBJ1-1	TRBD1	CASRDPGQGANGAFF	TGCGCCAGCAGGGATCCGGGACAGGGGGCGAACGGAGCTTTCTTT
once	TRBV6-6	15	TRBJ2-1	TRBD2	CASSYLSGRAHEQFF	TGTGCCAGCAGTTACCTCAGCGGGAGGGCCCATGAGCAGTTCTTC
NA	TRBV5-1	15	TRBJ2-7	TRBD2	CASSRTSGASYEQYF	TGCGCCAGCAGCCGTACTAGCGGCGCCTCCTACGAGCAGTACTTC
NA	TRBV5-3	13	TRBJ1-2	TRBD1	CASQVQGGYGYTF	TGTGCCAGCCAAGTACAGGGGGGATATGGCTACACCTTC
NA	TRBV28	16	TRBJ2-2	TRBD1	CASSLPGQGVGGELFF	TGTGCCAGCAGTTTACCAGGACAGGGTGTGGGCGGGGAGCTGTTTTTT
NA	TRBV7-2	12	TRBJ1-3	NA	CASSRLGNTIYF	TGTGCCAGCAGCCGTCTTGGAAACACCATATATTTT
NA	TRBV6-5	13	TRBJ2-7	NA	CASSDESSYEQYF	TGTGCCAGCAGTGATGAGAGTTCCTACGAGCAGTACTTC
NA	TRBV29-1	15	TRBJ1-5	TRBD1	CSVEGQGIINQPQHF	TGCAGCGTTGAGGGACAGGGGATCATCAATCAGCCCCAGCATTTT
NA	TRBV5-1	16	TRBJ2-1	TRBD2	CASSLGGRSSYNEQFF	TGCGCCAGCAGCTTGGGCGGGAGGAGCTCCTACAATGAGCAGTTCTTC
NA	TRBV6-4	13	TRBJ1-6	NA	CASSAGVGSPLHF	TGTGCCAGCTCGGCGGGGGTAGGTTCACCCCTCCACTTT
NA	TRBV5-1	17	TRBJ2-1	TRBD2	CASSLRFPSGREGEQFF	TGCGCCAGCAGCTTGAGGTTCCCTAGCGGGAGGGAAGGTGAGCAGTTCTTC
NA	TRBV19	15	TRBJ1-5	NA	CASSEGGGSNQPQHF	TGTGCCAGTTCAGAGGGCGGGGGAAGCAATCAGCCCCAGCATTTT
NA	TRBV28	13	TRBJ2-1	NA	CASTGGRYNEQFF	TGTGCCAGCACCGGGGGAAGATACAATGAGCAGTTCTTC
NA	TRBV7-9	12	TRBJ2-3	NA	CAAALDADTQYF	TGTGCAGCAGCACTAGACGCAGATACGCAGTATTTT